The rows below give T cell receptor beta chains drawn from one sample of a study of cytomegalovirus exposure and HLA in healthy donors. Sequencing used immunoSEQ multiplex PCR; TCRdb keeps in-frame clones, though not all of them. The sample contains around 140,000 clones, almost 80% of which appear only once. The sequenced sample was PBMCs. These receptors were collected from a female donor in good health and CMV-seronegative. Both conserved end residues are part of each CDR3. D genes are given only for firm matches. Part of the rows lack a size; the others show once, few, many or a class for expanded clones.

J gene: TRBJ2-5
D gene: -
clone size: once
V gene: TRBV10-3
CDR3 DNA: TGTGCCATCAGTGCCTCTAACGGAGAGACCCAGTACTTC
CDR3 protein: CAISASNGETQYF

J gene: TRBJ1-1
D gene: -
clone size: -
V gene: TRBV6-5
CDR3 DNA: TGTGCCAGCAGTTACTCCGAGCGGAACACTGAAGCTTTCTTT
CDR3 protein: CASSYSERNTEAFF

J gene: TRBJ1-6
D gene: -
clone size: -
V gene: TRBV27
CDR3 DNA: TGTGCCAGCAGTCCAAAGGTTCAGGGTATTTCACCCCTCCACTTT
CDR3 protein: CASSPKVQGISPLHF

J gene: TRBJ1-2
D gene: -
clone size: -
V gene: TRBV5-1
CDR3 DNA: TGCGCCAGCAGCTTGGCCCTGGGCCAGGGGGGCTACACCTTC
CDR3 protein: CASSLALGQGGYTF

J gene: TRBJ2-2
D gene: -
clone size: -
V gene: TRBV2
CDR3 DNA: TGTGCCAGCACCCGACAGGACACCGGGGAGCTGTTTTTT
CDR3 protein: CASTRQDTGELFF

J gene: TRBJ2-2
D gene: TRBD2
clone size: -
V gene: TRBV13
CDR3 DNA: TGTGCCAGCAGCTCGGTAGGGCTAGCGGGTACGAACACCGGGGAGCTGTTTTTT
CDR3 protein: CASSSVGLAGTNTGELFF

J gene: TRBJ2-2
D gene: -
clone size: -
V gene: TRBV7-6
CDR3 DNA: TGTGCCAGCAGCTCCGGGGGGCGGGTAGCGGACACCGGGGAGCTGTTTTTT
CDR3 protein: CASSSGGRVADTGELFF

J gene: TRBJ1-5
D gene: -
clone size: -
V gene: TRBV21-1
CDR3 DNA: TGTGCCAGCAGCTCCGCTAACGTGCCTCACCATTTT
CDR3 protein: CASSSANVPHHF

J gene: TRBJ1-2
D gene: TRBD1
clone size: -
V gene: TRBV18
CDR3 DNA: TGTGCCAGCTCACCAGCGCAGACAGGGGTGCTTAACTATGGCTACACCTTC
CDR3 protein: CASSPAQTGVLNYGYTF

J gene: TRBJ2-2
D gene: TRBD2
clone size: few
V gene: TRBV30
CDR3 DNA: TGTGCCTGTTCAAGGAGCGGGAGCCTCGGCGGGGAGCTGTTTTTT
CDR3 protein: CACSRSGSLGGELFF

J gene: TRBJ2-7
D gene: -
clone size: -
V gene: TRBV4-2
CDR3 DNA: TGTGCCAGCAGCCAAGGGGCAGGGCACGGATACGAGCAGTACTTC
CDR3 protein: CASSQGAGHGYEQYF

J gene: TRBJ1-1
D gene: -
clone size: -
V gene: TRBV9
CDR3 DNA: TGTGCCAGCAGCGTGACAGCGAACACTGAAGCTTTCTTT
CDR3 protein: CASSVTANTEAFF

J gene: TRBJ1-1
D gene: -
clone size: -
V gene: TRBV5-1
CDR3 DNA: TGCGCCAGCAGCTTGGGGACAGTGAACACTGAAGCTTTCTTT
CDR3 protein: CASSLGTVNTEAFF

J gene: TRBJ1-2
D gene: -
clone size: -
V gene: TRBV6-5
CDR3 DNA: TGTGCCAGCAGTGAAGGCTTACAGCAATATGGCTACACCTTC
CDR3 protein: CASSEGLQQYGYTF

J gene: TRBJ1-2
D gene: TRBD1
clone size: -
V gene: TRBV5-4
CDR3 DNA: TGTGCCAGCAGCCGGGACAGTTCTTATGGCTACACCTTC
CDR3 protein: CASSRDSSYGYTF

J gene: TRBJ2-7
D gene: TRBD1
clone size: -
V gene: TRBV4-1
CDR3 DNA: TGCGCCAGCAGCCATTCTTGGGACAGGGGGCGCGAGCAGTACTTC
CDR3 protein: CASSHSWDRGREQYF

J gene: TRBJ2-5
D gene: -
clone size: -
V gene: TRBV2
CDR3 DNA: TGTGCCAGCAGTGAGGAGGGGGCGCAGAAGACCCAGTACTTC
CDR3 protein: CASSEEGAQKTQYF

J gene: TRBJ2-3
D gene: -
clone size: -
V gene: TRBV7-3
CDR3 DNA: TGTGCCAGCAGCCTCTTAAGCACAGATACGCAGTATTTT
CDR3 protein: CASSLLSTDTQYF

J gene: TRBJ1-3
D gene: -
clone size: once
V gene: TRBV9
CDR3 DNA: TGTGCCAGCAGCGTAGGTGGCGGGGGATCAGGAAACACCATATATTTT
CDR3 protein: CASSVGGGGSGNTIYF

J gene: TRBJ2-5
D gene: TRBD2
clone size: -
V gene: TRBV5-1
CDR3 DNA: TGCGCCAGCAGCTTGGAGCGGGGTAGCGAGACCCAGTACTTC
CDR3 protein: CASSLERGSETQYF

J gene: TRBJ2-7
D gene: -
clone size: few
V gene: TRBV28
CDR3 DNA: TGTGCCAGCAGTTTCCAGGCGTCCTCCTACGAGCAGTACTTC
CDR3 protein: CASSFQASSYEQYF

J gene: TRBJ2-5
D gene: -
clone size: -
V gene: TRBV27
CDR3 DNA: TGTGCCAGCAGTTTTAGGCGGGACCTCCCTAGGGAGACCCAGTACTTC
CDR3 protein: CASSFRRDLPRETQYF

J gene: TRBJ2-3
D gene: TRBD2
clone size: -
V gene: TRBV7-3
CDR3 DNA: TGTGCCAGCAGCTTAAGGGGGGAGGGTCCCACAGATACGCAGTATTTT
CDR3 protein: CASSLRGEGPTDTQYF

J gene: TRBJ2-1
D gene: -
clone size: -
V gene: TRBV27
CDR3 DNA: TGTGCCAGCAGTTTAGTGGCTAGCTCCTACAATGAGCAGTTCTTC
CDR3 protein: CASSLVASSYNEQFF

J gene: TRBJ1-1
D gene: TRBD1
clone size: -
V gene: TRBV9
CDR3 DNA: TGTGCCAGCAGCGTAATGGGGACAGGGGGCACTGAAGCTTTCTTT
CDR3 protein: CASSVMGTGGTEAFF

J gene: TRBJ2-3
D gene: TRBD2
clone size: -
V gene: TRBV5-6
CDR3 DNA: TGTGCCAGCAGCGCTGGGACTAGCAGAGATACGCAGTATTTT
CDR3 protein: CASSAGTSRDTQYF

J gene: TRBJ2-5
D gene: TRBD1
clone size: -
V gene: TRBV5-1
CDR3 DNA: TGCGCCAGCAGCTCCCGGGACAGGGAAAGAGAGACCCAGTACTTC
CDR3 protein: CASSSRDRERETQYF

J gene: TRBJ2-3
D gene: -
clone size: -
V gene: TRBV6-5
CDR3 DNA: TGTGCCAGCAGTTACCGCGGACAGAGCACAGATACGCAGTATTTT
CDR3 protein: CASSYRGQSTDTQYF

J gene: TRBJ1-4
D gene: TRBD1
clone size: -
V gene: TRBV15
CDR3 DNA: TGTGCCACCAGCCGGGACAGGGGGGATGAAAAACTGTTTTTT
CDR3 protein: CATSRDRGDEKLFF

J gene: TRBJ2-3
D gene: -
clone size: -
V gene: TRBV2
CDR3 DNA: TGTGCCAGCAGTGTAACAGGGAGCACAGATACGCAGTATTTT
CDR3 protein: CASSVTGSTDTQYF

J gene: TRBJ2-7
D gene: TRBD1
clone size: -
V gene: TRBV30
CDR3 DNA: TGTGCCTGGAGACAGGGGGCATCCTACGAGCAGTACTTC
CDR3 protein: CAWRQGASYEQYF

J gene: TRBJ2-7
D gene: TRBD2
clone size: -
V gene: TRBV7-2
CDR3 DNA: TGTGCCAGCAGCTCCGGACTAGCGGGATACTCCTACGAGCAGTACTTC
CDR3 protein: CASSSGLAGYSYEQYF

J gene: TRBJ2-1
D gene: TRBD2
clone size: -
V gene: TRBV7-2
CDR3 DNA: TGTGCCAGCAGCTTAAATAGCGGGAGCTTGGGCAATGAGCAGTTCTTC
CDR3 protein: CASSLNSGSLGNEQFF

J gene: TRBJ2-5
D gene: -
clone size: few
V gene: TRBV10-2
CDR3 DNA: TGCGCCAGCAGTGAGTCGGATCCTAGCCAGGAGACCCAGTACTTC
CDR3 protein: CASSESDPSQETQYF

J gene: TRBJ1-1
D gene: -
clone size: -
V gene: TRBV4-3
CDR3 DNA: TGCGCCAGCAGCCAAGATCTTGGGGGCTCGACTGAAGCTTTCTTT
CDR3 protein: CASSQDLGGSTEAFF

J gene: TRBJ1-1
D gene: -
clone size: -
V gene: TRBV29-1
CDR3 DNA: TGCAGCGTTGAAGGCGAGGGCACTGAAGCTTTCTTT
CDR3 protein: CSVEGEGTEAFF

J gene: TRBJ2-1
D gene: TRBD2
clone size: -
V gene: TRBV4-3
CDR3 DNA: TGCGCCAGCAGCCAAGTCATAGGCGGGAGTTACAATGAGCAGTTCTTC
CDR3 protein: CASSQVIGGSYNEQFF

J gene: TRBJ2-7
D gene: TRBD2
clone size: -
V gene: TRBV9
CDR3 DNA: TGTGCCAGCAGCGTAGGAGCGGGAGGATTACTTACAACCTACGAGCAGTACTTC
CDR3 protein: CASSVGAGGLLTTYEQYF

J gene: TRBJ2-7
D gene: TRBD1
clone size: few
V gene: TRBV4-1
CDR3 DNA: TGCGCCAGCAGCCGCGACAGGGTGGGGTACGAGCAGTACTTC
CDR3 protein: CASSRDRVGYEQYF

J gene: TRBJ2-7
D gene: TRBD1
clone size: -
V gene: TRBV4-1
CDR3 DNA: TGCGCCAGCAGCCAAGTAACAGGGGTCCACGAGCAGTACTTC
CDR3 protein: CASSQVTGVHEQYF

J gene: TRBJ2-7
D gene: TRBD2
clone size: -
V gene: TRBV2
CDR3 DNA: TGTGCCAGCAGTGATCTGTCTAGCGGGAGCTACGAGCAGTACTTC
CDR3 protein: CASSDLSSGSYEQYF

J gene: TRBJ1-6
D gene: TRBD1
clone size: -
V gene: TRBV5-1
CDR3 DNA: TGCGCCAGCACGACAGGGAGTGCCTATAATTCACCCCTCCACTTT
CDR3 protein: CASTTGSAYNSPLHF

J gene: TRBJ2-7
D gene: -
clone size: once
V gene: TRBV2
CDR3 DNA: TGTGCCAGCAGTTACGACAGCTACGAGCAGTACTTC
CDR3 protein: CASSYDSYEQYF

J gene: TRBJ2-7
D gene: TRBD2
clone size: -
V gene: TRBV18
CDR3 DNA: TGTGCCAGCTCACCCCTCGACGGGGGGTTGGGCGAGCAGTACTTC
CDR3 protein: CASSPLDGGLGEQYF

J gene: TRBJ2-7
D gene: -
clone size: -
V gene: TRBV5-4
CDR3 DNA: TGTACCAGCAGCCTTTTAAACAGGGACGAGCAGTACTTC
CDR3 protein: CTSSLLNRDEQYF

J gene: TRBJ2-7
D gene: -
clone size: -
V gene: TRBV11-2
CDR3 DNA: TGTGCCAGCAGCTTAGATCGTGACATCTCCTACGAGCAGTACTTC
CDR3 protein: CASSLDRDISYEQYF

J gene: TRBJ2-7
D gene: TRBD1
clone size: -
V gene: TRBV27
CDR3 DNA: TGTGCCAGCAGTTTATCAGGGACAGGGGTCTACGAGCAGTACTTC
CDR3 protein: CASSLSGTGVYEQYF

J gene: TRBJ2-1
D gene: TRBD2
clone size: few
V gene: TRBV28
CDR3 DNA: TGTGCCAGCAGTTTCCCCATCATCCAGACTAGCGTGAACAATGAGCAGTTCTTC
CDR3 protein: CASSFPIIQTSVNNEQFF

J gene: TRBJ2-7
D gene: -
clone size: -
V gene: TRBV4-3
CDR3 DNA: TGCGCCAGCAGCCAGGAGTCCAACAGGGTGGAGCAGTACTTC
CDR3 protein: CASSQESNRVEQYF

J gene: TRBJ1-6
D gene: -
clone size: few
V gene: TRBV5-6
CDR3 DNA: TGTGCCAGCAGCCTCAGGGAGGCAAACTATAATTCACCCCTCCACTTT
CDR3 protein: CASSLREANYNSPLHF